Below, 8 T cell receptor beta chains from the same sample are listed, as sequenced in a study of shared clonotypes between healthy human individuals. Measured with immunoSEQ multiplex PCR; TCRdb has only the in-frame clones, and not every one. The sample lists roughly 1,800,000 clones, about 95% seen once, with roughly 1% in the top ten. Cells designated naive CD8 were CD45RO-negative and were positively selected for CCR7, with terminally differentiated effector memory CD45RA+ cells excluded. Sequenced material: naive CD8+ T cells sorted from blood. The receptors come from a man aged 18-30 years in good health.

This rearrangement joins TRBV5-6 to TRBJ2-7; the D is unclear. V was shortened by 0 bases and J by 6 bases, with 16 bases between the two germline ends. From germline, CDR1 is SGHDT and CDR2 YYEEEE. This CDR3 contains 15 residues. The CDR3 DNA reads TGTGCCAGCAGCTTGGCTCTGCGTGGAGCTTCCGAGCAGTACTTC. Protein product: CASSLALRGASEQYF. Using reference TRBV5-6 and TRBJ2-7 for the parts outside the CDR3, the full variable domain is DAGVTQSPTHLIKTRGQQVTLRCSPKSGHDTVSWYQQALGQGPQFIFQYYEEEERQRGNFPDRFSGHQFPNYSSELNVNALLLGDSALYLCASSLALRGASEQYFGPGTRLTVT.

This chain's CDR3 is CASSELGSAGELFF. The CDR3 region has the DNA TGTGCCAGCAGTGAACTCGGGTCTGCCGGGGAGCTGTTTTTT. The rearrangement joins TRBV25-1 to TRBJ2-2; D unclear. Germline V lookup: CDR1 MGHDK, CDR2 SYGVNS. CDR3 length equals 14 residues. Trimming took off 2 bases at V and 6 bases at J, with 10 bases between the two ends.

V gene TRBV2 combines with J gene TRBJ2-2; D call uncertain. V lost 3 bases and J lost 0, with 11 bases in between. The germline CDR1 and CDR2 sequences are SNHLY and FYNNEI. The CDR3 spans 16 residues. The CDR3 region is CASSEFPEPNTGELFF. DNA of the CDR3: TGTGCCAGCAGTGAGTTTCCGGAGCCGAACACCGGGGAGCTGTTTTTT.

This clone was observed once. At one boundary the junction diverges from the germline segment, which might be a read error. The V call is TRBV10-1, the J call TRBJ2-3; 8 bases are a match to TRBD1. Germline assignment: CDR1 WNHNN and CDR2 SYGVQD (reference sequence). The length of the CDR3 is 16 residues. CDR3 DNA: TGCGGCAGCAGTGGTTTAGGGACAGGCGGCACAGATACGCAGTATTTT. This encodes CGSSGLGTGGTDTQYF.

This rearrangement joins TRBV4-1 to TRBJ1-2; the D gene is possibly TRBD1 (5 bases). Trimming took 0 bases from V and 10 from J, leaving 12 bases between them. CDR3 length: 13 residues. Germline lookup yields CDR1 MGHRA and CDR2 YSYEKL. CDR3 residues: CASSQEGAAFYTF. Here the CDR3 DNA reads TGCGCCAGCAGCCAAGAAGGGGCAGCTTTCTACACCTTC.

This clone was detected only once. The J gene is TRBJ2-5, the V gene TRBV11-2; TRBD2 matches 10 bases. Germline lookup yields CDR1 SGHAT and CDR2 FQNNGV. The CDR3 runs 17 residues. The junction had 13 bases not matched to a gene; V was cut back by 4 bases and J by 5 bases. CDR3 bases: TGTGCCAGCAGCTGGGCCCTGGAACTAGCGGGGCGGGAGACCCAGTACTTC. Translated, it gives CASSWALELAGRETQYF.

The genes are TRBV5-6 and TRBJ2-2, with D tentatively TRBD1 or TRBD2 (5 bases each). Trimming took 3 bases from V and 5 from J, leaving 17 bases between them. CDR3 size: 16 residues. Germline V gene lookup returns CDR1 SGHDT and CDR2 YYEEEE. The CDR3 region has the DNA TGTGCCAGCAGCTGGGGGACCGGATCGGTTACCGGGGAGCTGTTTTTT. Its translation: CASSWGTGSVTGELFF.

The chain recombines TRBV28 with TRBJ2-5; 7 nucleotides agree with TRBD1. Germline V gives CDR1 MDHEN, CDR2 SYDVKM. V trimming: 5 bases; J trimming: 1 base; junction bases outside the gene matches: 7. There are 15 residues in the CDR3. CDR3 amino acids: CASSLLTGPQETQYF. CDR3 bases: TGTGCCAGCAGTCTTCTGACAGGGCCCCAAGAGACCCAGTACTTC.